This T cell receptor (beta chain) was sequenced in a study of cytomegalovirus exposure and HLA in healthy donors. Study-level background: From 170 million or so T cells, an earlier analysis saw 120 million or so unique TCR beta sequences.

A multiplex PCR was run with 60 Vbeta primers and 13 Jbeta primers. Measured with immunoSEQ multiplex PCR; TCRdb has only the in-frame clones, and not every one. The specimen's table records about 91,000 clones. This TCR derives from a woman aged 25 to 39 in good health and CMV-seronegative. What was sequenced was PBMCs.

CDR3 DNA: TGTGCCAGCACCTTGACTAGCCGCACAGATACGCAGTATTTT. This gives the protein CASTLTSRTDTQYF. The V call is TRBV6-4, the J call TRBJ2-3; 7 bases align to TRBD2. Germline trimming cut 7 bases from V and 1 base from J; bases unmatched to any gene: 5. CDR3 size: 14 residues. Germline CDR1 MRHNA, CDR2 SNTAGT.